This TCR beta chain is from a study of PD-1 blockade in classical Hodgkin lymphoma. Overall study: Nivolumab dosed at 3 mg/kg went to patients intravenously every 2 weeks. Study-wide results and caveats: Sources of repertoire differences remain undefined, possibly disease activity or prior therapy. While CD8+ TCR diversity did not rise significantly by C4D1, CD4+ TCR diversity did.

Here immunoSEQ multiplex PCR was the method, and the copy in TCRdb shows in-frame clones only, minus some. This table has 100,000 to 120,000 clones, approximately 89% appearing once. Note on this clone: What it binds is unknown.

The CDR3 covers 15 residues. Germline lookup yields CDR1 MNHEY and CDR2 SMNVEV (reference sequence). Sample time point: cycle 4 day 1 (C4D1), after five to seven weeks of nivolumab. Every patient was affected by relapse after autologous stem cell transplantation, while exposure to brentuximab vedotin was not uniform. The TCR originated in a human donor with classical Hodgkin lymphoma. The sequencing used peripheral blood mononuclear cells (PBMCs), collected before the fourth cycle of nivolumab. The chain has TRBV27 and TRBJ2-5; possibly TRBD2 for D (6 bases). The J call may not be correct, given that the DNA end is closer to TRBJ2-7. This CDR3 reads CASSLSGGVLYEQYF. CDR3 DNA sequence: TGTGCCAGCAGTTTATCAGGAGGGGTACTATACGAGCAGTACTTC.